The 13 T cell receptor beta chains listed next were all sequenced from one sample in a study of graft-versus-host responses after intestinal transplantation. Sequencing was performed with immunoSEQ multiplex PCR; in TCRdb, only in-frame clones are kept and a portion is missing. Among 65,000 to 85,000 clones listed, around 87% were seen once. Their specific antigens are unknown. The starting material was unstimulated CD8+ T cells sorted from spleen or lymph node cells, obtained before transplant. The receptor set was obtained from a human donor who was the organ donor for an intestinal transplant.

The chain recombines TRBV6-5 with TRBJ1-4, with 7 bases matching TRBD1. With 5 bases clipped from V and 4 bases from J, the junction kept 4 bases outside the gene matches. Germline V CDR1 and CDR2: MNHEY, SVGAGI. The CDR3 extends over 14 amino acids. This CDR3 reads CASSPGQINEKLFF. The CDR3 nucleotides read TGTGCCAGCAGTCCGGGACAGATTAATGAAAAACTGTTTTTT.

The gene calls are TRBV28 and TRBJ2-2; tentative D call: TRBD2 (6 bases). Trimming took off 6 bases at V and 6 bases at J, with 17 bases between the two ends. Looked up from germline, CDR1 is MDHEN and CDR2 is SYDVKM. CDR3 size: 15 residues. The CDR3 DNA reads as TGTGCCAGCAGCCGCGGGACTCTTTTAGCCGGGGAGCTGTTTTTT. The encoded protein is CASSRGTLLAGELFF.

The chain carries TRBV7-9 and TRBJ2-1; 14 positions match TRBD2. Per the germline V gene, CDR1 is SEHNR and CDR2 is FQNEAQ (reference sequence). This CDR3 is built from 17 residues. Germline trimming cut 6 bases from V and 7 bases from J; bases unmatched to any gene: 11. CDR3 in amino acids: CASRLTSGGAPSNEQFF. In DNA form, the CDR3 reads TGTGCCAGCAGGCTGACTAGCGGGGGGGCTCCCTCGAATGAGCAGTTCTTC.

The V call is TRBV6-1, the J call TRBJ2-3, with D possibly TRBD1 on 6 matching bases. Germline V CDR1 and CDR2: MNHNS, SASEGT. The CDR3 consists of 15 residues. V lost 7 bases to trimming and J lost 5 bases, with 19 bases between them. Written as DNA, the CDR3 is TGTGCCAGCACCACCTTGGGGGCCTACCTAGATACGCAGTATTTT. Translation: CASTTLGAYLDTQYF.

The chain recombines TRBV2 with TRBJ1-2; TRBD1 is a possible D gene (6 bases). This CDR3 has 14 residues. Germline CDR1 is SNHLY and CDR2 is FYNNEI. V lost 3 bases to trimming and J lost 8 bases, with 16 bases between them. The CDR3 here is CASSEFGQSGGYTF. Written as DNA, the CDR3 is TGTGCCAGCAGTGAGTTCGGACAGTCGGGAGGCTACACCTTC.

This clone was found a few times. The chain carries TRBV7-8 and TRBJ1-1; D unclear. V was pared by 1 base and J by 5 bases, with 8 bases between. The germline V gene has CDR1 SGHVS and CDR2 FQNEAQ. The CDR3 extends over 13 amino acids. This CDR3 is CASSLEWWTEAFF. CDR3 DNA: TGTGCCAGCAGCTTAGAATGGTGGACTGAAGCTTTCTTT.

V and J are TRBV7-2 and TRBJ2-7, with D possibly being TRBD1 (6 bases). The CDR3 covers 16 residues. Per the germline V gene, CDR1 is SGHTA and CDR2 is FQGNSA. V was shortened by 3 bases and J by 1 base, with 16 bases between the two germline ends. CDR3: CASSLGATGSSYEQYF. CDR3 nucleotide sequence: TGTGCCAGCAGCTTGGGGGCGACGGGCAGTTCCTACGAGCAGTACTTC. Combining the CDR3 with reference TRBV7-2 and TRBJ2-7 gives the whole variable domain GAGVSQSPSNKVTEKGKDVELRCDPISGHTALYWYRQSLGQGLEFLIYFQGNSAPDKSGLPSDRFSAERTGGSVSTLTIQRTQQEDSAVYLCASSLGATGSSYEQYFGPGTRLTVT.

The chain carries TRBV6-5 and TRBJ1-5; D may be TRBD1 (6 bases). Germline CDR1 is MNHEY and CDR2 is SVGAGI. The CDR3 is made up of 13 amino acids. V lost 2 bases and J 6 bases, leaving 8 bases between the germline ends. The CDR3 nucleotides are TGTGCCAGCAGTTACCGGGGGGCTCAGCCCCAGCATTTT. Protein: CASSYRGAQPQHF.

The V and J genes are TRBV20-1 and TRBJ1-1; D not resolved. This CDR3 has 9 amino acids. The germline V gene has CDR1 DFQATT and CDR2 SNEGSKA (reference sequence). Trimming left V 8 bases short and J 8 bases short, with 9 bases between. As DNA, the CDR3 is TGCAGTCCCGAATTGGAAGCTTTCTTT. This gives the protein CSPELEAFF.

The chain couples TRBV4-1 to TRBJ2-3; TRBD1 might be the D (5 bases). The CDR3 has 16 residues. In germline, CDR1 is MGHRA, CDR2 YSYEKL. With 2 bases removed from V and 0 bases from J, the gap between germline ends came to 12 bases. CDR3 protein: CASSQLTESSTDTQYF. The CDR3 DNA reads TGCGCCAGCAGCCAATTGACAGAGTCTAGCACAGATACGCAGTATTTT.

As for this clone: Germline is not matched at one junction end, which may reflect a read error. The chain uses TRBV10-2 and TRBJ1-1, with 8 bases identical to TRBD1. Germline values: CDR1 WSHSY, CDR2 SAAADI. The CDR3 totals 15 residues. CDR3 in DNA: TGCGTCAGCAGCCGAGGTCAGGGGGCTAACACTGAAGCTTTCTTT. It yields the protein CVSSRGQGANTEAFF.

The CDR3 bases are TGTGCCAGCAGTCCAGCGGGCAGACGGGAGACCCAGTACTTC. Residues: CASSPAGRRETQYF. V gene TRBV9 combines with J gene TRBJ2-5, with D possibly being TRBD2 (6 bases). Trimming shortened V by 5 bases and J by 5 bases, and 16 bases separated the two germline ends. The CDR3 is 14 residues long. In germline, CDR1 is SGDLS, CDR2 YYNGEE.

V and J are TRBV30 and TRBJ2-3; D is perhaps TRBD1 or TRBD2 (5 bases each). The V gene lost 1 base and the J gene lost 0 bases, with 17 bases spanning the gap. The CDR3 is made up of 17 amino acids. Germline CDR1 and CDR2: GTSNPN and SVGIG (reference sequence). In DNA, the CDR3 is TGTGCCTGGAGTGACCTCGGGACGGGGATTAGCACAGATACGCAGTATTTT. It encodes CAWSDLGTGISTDTQYF. The full variable domain, rest sourced from reference TRBV30 and TRBJ2-3, is SQTIHQWPATLVQPVGSPLSLECTVEGTSNPNLYWYRQAAGRGLQLLFYSVGIGQISSEVPQNLSASRPQDRQFILSSKKLLLSDSGFYLCAWSDLGTGISTDTQYFGPGTRLTVL.